This TCR beta chain was identified in a study of T cell repertoires in cytomegalovirus infection. Study-wide context: Well-studied HLA-B-restricted epitopes and recently identified HLA-C-restricted epitopes of CMV were both used in the study. An indication of both CMV infection and matching HLA type came from public TCR beta signatures. Overall study findings and caveats: Individuals carrying CMV plus the relevant HLA were identified by cumulative frequency of public TCR beta families. Ex vivo responses were dominated by HLA-C-restricted CMV-specific TCR beta clonotypes.

TCRdb reprocessed the reads with MiXCR, giving one entry per CDR3 protein. The sample lists approximately 300,000 distinct CDR3 sequences, around 29% seen once, with 15% to 25% in the top ten. In this sample, this clonotype turned up once. Its matching antigen is unknown. The germline gives CDR1 SGHVS, CDR2 FQNEAQ. The CDR3 runs 14 residues. Deletions cut 6 bases from V and 0 bases from J, with 9 bases between. The source was cultured PBMCs, collected from culture after CMV antigen stimulation. This chain joins TRBV7-8 and TRBJ1-5; D remains ambiguous. The receptor comes from a human donor in good health (CMV status not recorded). Some clones in this sample may be carry-over from other donors' samples. The CDR3 DNA sequence: TGTGCCAGCAGTTCGATAAATAGCAATCAGCCCCAGCATTTT. This gives the protein CASSSINSNQPQHF. The whole variable domain, remainder taken from reference TRBV7-8 and TRBJ1-5, is GAGVSQSPRYKVAKRGQDVALRCDPISGHVSLFWYQQALGQGPEFLTYFQNEAQLDKSGLPSDRFFAERPEGSVSTLKIQRTQQEDSAVYLCASSSINSNQPQHFGDGTRLSIL.